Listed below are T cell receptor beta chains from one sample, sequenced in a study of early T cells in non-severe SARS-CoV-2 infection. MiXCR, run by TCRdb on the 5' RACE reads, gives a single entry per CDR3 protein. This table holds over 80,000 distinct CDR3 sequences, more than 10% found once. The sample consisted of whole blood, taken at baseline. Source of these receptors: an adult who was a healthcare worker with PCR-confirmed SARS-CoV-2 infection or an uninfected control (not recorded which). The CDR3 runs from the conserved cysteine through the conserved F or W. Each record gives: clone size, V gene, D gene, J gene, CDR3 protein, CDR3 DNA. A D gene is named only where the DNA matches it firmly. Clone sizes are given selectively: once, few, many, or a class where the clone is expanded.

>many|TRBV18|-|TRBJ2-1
CASSPQKGGSYNEQFF
TGTGCCAGCTCACCACAGAAGGGGGGTTCCTACAATGAGCAGTTCTTC
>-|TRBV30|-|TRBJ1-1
CAWARFLNTEAFF
TGTGCCTGGGCCCGCTTTTTGAACACTGAAGCTTTCTTT
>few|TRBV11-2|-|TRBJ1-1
CASSPVYPEAFF
TGTGCCAGCAGCCCTGTGTACCCTGAAGCTTTCTTT
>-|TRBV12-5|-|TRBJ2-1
CASGSQQGYNEQFF
TGTGCTAGTGGTTCTCAACAGGGATACAATGAGCAGTTCTTC
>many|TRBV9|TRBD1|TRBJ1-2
CASSPQGANNYGYTF
TGTGCCAGCAGCCCTCAGGGGGCCAATAACTATGGCTACACCTTC
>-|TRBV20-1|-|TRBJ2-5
CSAREGIRQETQYF
TGCAGTGCTAGAGAGGGCATCCGCCAAGAGACCCAGTACTTC
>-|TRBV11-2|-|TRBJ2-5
CASSLDPRVETQYF
TGTGCCAGCAGCTTAGACCCACGGGTAGAGACCCAGTACTTC
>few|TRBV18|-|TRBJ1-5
CASSRDISNQPQHF
TGTGCCAGCTCTCGGGACATTAGCAATCAGCCCCAGCATTTT
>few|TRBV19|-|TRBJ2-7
CASSSRLVTYEQYF
TGTGCCAGTAGTTCCCGACTAGTCACCTACGAGCAGTACTTC
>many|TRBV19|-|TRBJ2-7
CASSARDGAYEQYF
TGTGCCAGTAGTGCCCGGGACGGAGCCTACGAGCAGTACTTC
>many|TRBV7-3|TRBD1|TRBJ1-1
CASSLGTGMNTEAFF
TGTGCCAGCAGCTTAGGGACAGGGATGAACACTGAAGCTTTCTTT
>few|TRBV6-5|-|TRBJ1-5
CASSGGGWQPQHF
TGTGCCAGCAGTGGGGGGGGCTGGCAGCCCCAGCATTTT
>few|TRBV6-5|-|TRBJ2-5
CASSAREETQYF
TGTGCCAGCAGCGCCAGGGAAGAGACCCAGTACTTC